This passage covers 2 T cell receptor beta chains from one sample sequenced in a study of CD8 T cells in Susac syndrome. RNA was extracted with the RNeasy kit, and a quantity of roughly 0.5 to 1 ug was reverse transcribed using random hexamers. From the immunoSEQ multiplex PCR reads, TCRdb called clonotypes with MiXCR, one entry per CDR3 protein. This sample has 250,000 to 300,000 distinct CDR3 sequences, with about 85% found just once. Sequenced sample: CD8+ T cells from PBMCs. The origin of the receptors is a human donor with multiple sclerosis.

This clonotype has just a few counts. The junction differs from germline at one of its ends, possibly a read error. The genes are TRBV5-6 and TRBJ2-1; TRBD2 aligns across 8 bases. In germline, CDR1 is SGHDT, CDR2 YYEEEE. CDR3 size: 11 residues. The CDR3 here is CASSLGTRELF. In DNA, the CDR3 is TGTGCCAGCAGCCTCGGGACTAGAGAGCTCTTC.

The chain is built from TRBV6-5 and TRBJ1-1, with 11 bases lining up with TRBD1. Germline trimming cut 2 bases from V and 4 bases from J; bases unmatched to any gene: 3. The CDR3 has 15 amino acids. Germline V gene data show CDR1 as MNHEY and CDR2 as SVGAGI. The CDR3 region is CASSYPGTGGTEAFF. The CDR3 DNA reads TGTGCCAGCAGTTACCCGGGGACAGGGGGCACTGAAGCTTTCTTT.